The clone carrying this TCR beta chain occurred a few times. V was clipped by 1 base and J by 5 bases, with 11 bases between them. This CDR3 region has 13 residues. Germline-derived CDR1 and CDR2 are SQVTM and ANQGSEA. TCRdb re-called the RACE reads with MiXCR, one entry per CDR3 protein. The sample carries under 90,000 distinct CDR3 sequences, roughly 8.8% recorded once. These data come from a study of human T cells and chemical hapten exposure. Study information: Alopecia areata, totalis or universalis was found in mostly female patients.

Time point meaning: pre-sensitization, week 0. Regarding treatment: therapeutic diphenylcyclopropenone sensitization with weekly scalp DPC. The sequence was obtained from a woman aged 40 to 50 with alopecia areata. Some clones in this sample may be carry-over from other donors' samples. V gene TRBV29-1 combines with J gene TRBJ2-5, with D possibly being TRBD2 (6 bases). The sequencing here drew on whole blood, taken in connection with sensitization to the hapten diphenylcyclopropenone (DPC). The CDR3 bases are TGCAGCGTTGAAGGCGGGGTCAGGGAGACCCAGTACTTC. This gives the protein CSVEGGVRETQYF.